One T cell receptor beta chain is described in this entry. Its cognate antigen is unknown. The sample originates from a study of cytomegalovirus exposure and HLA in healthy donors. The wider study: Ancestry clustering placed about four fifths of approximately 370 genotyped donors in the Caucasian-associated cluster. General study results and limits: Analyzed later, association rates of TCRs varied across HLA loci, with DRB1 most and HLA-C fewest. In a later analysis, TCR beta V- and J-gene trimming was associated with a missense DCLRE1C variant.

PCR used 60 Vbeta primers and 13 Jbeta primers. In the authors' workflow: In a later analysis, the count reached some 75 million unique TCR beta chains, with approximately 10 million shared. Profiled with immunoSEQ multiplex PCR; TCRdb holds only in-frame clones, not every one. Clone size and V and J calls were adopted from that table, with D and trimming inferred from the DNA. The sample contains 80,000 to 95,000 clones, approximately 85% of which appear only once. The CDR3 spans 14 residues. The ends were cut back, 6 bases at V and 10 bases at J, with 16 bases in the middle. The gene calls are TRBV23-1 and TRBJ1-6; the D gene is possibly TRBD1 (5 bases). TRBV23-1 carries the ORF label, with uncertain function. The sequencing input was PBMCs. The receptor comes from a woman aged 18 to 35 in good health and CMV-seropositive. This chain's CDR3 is CASSPGQVRSPLHF. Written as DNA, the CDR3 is TGCGCCAGCAGCCCCGGACAAGTGAGATCACCCCTCCACTTT.